The source of this T cell receptor beta chain is a study of cytomegalovirus exposure and HLA in healthy donors. Study at large: Early released data comprised some 91 million unique TCRs from HLA-typed donors.

Concerning this clone itself: Its antigen is not known.

Researchers ran the PCR with 60 Vbeta and 13 Jbeta primers. Profiling relied on immunoSEQ multiplex PCR, and the TCRdb table lists in-frame clones only, not all of them. The table includes roughly 150,000 clones, roughly 79% detected once. Trimming left V 4 bases short and J 6 bases short, with 12 bases between. The CDR3 runs 14 residues. Per the germline V gene, CDR1 is SNHLY and CDR2 is FYNNEI. General study points: Sequences of the TCR beta chain were said to predict the HLA-A and HLA-B alleles of most subjects accurately. A later analysis revealed that TCR association rates differed between HLA loci, peaking at DRB1 and bottoming out at HLA-C.

The chain recombines TRBV2 with TRBJ1-4; the D is unclear. The sequence derives from a woman aged 40 to 50 in good health and CMV-seronegative. Material: PBMCs. DNA for the CDR3: TGTGCCAGCAGTGTGGGCTCGTCGGATGAAAAACTGTTTTTT. It is translated as CASSVGSSDEKLFF.